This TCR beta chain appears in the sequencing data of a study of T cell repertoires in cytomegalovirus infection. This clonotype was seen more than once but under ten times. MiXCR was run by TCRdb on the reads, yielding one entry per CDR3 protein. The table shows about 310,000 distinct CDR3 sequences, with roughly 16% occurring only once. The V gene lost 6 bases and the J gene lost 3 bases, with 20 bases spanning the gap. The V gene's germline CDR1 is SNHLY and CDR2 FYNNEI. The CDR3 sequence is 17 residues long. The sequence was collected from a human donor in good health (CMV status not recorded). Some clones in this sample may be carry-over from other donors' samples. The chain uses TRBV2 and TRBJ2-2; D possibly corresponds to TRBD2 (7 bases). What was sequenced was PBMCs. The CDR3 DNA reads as TGTGCCAGCAGGAAGATGGGGGGGCGTCGGGACACCGGGGAGCTGTTTTTT. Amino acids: CASRKMGGRRDTGELFF.